In its sample, the clone carrying this T cell receptor beta chain was seen a few times. Its specificity is not known. This sample is drawn from a study of T cell repertoires in cytomegalovirus infection. Whole-study context: Shared public TCR beta signatures pointed to both CMV infection and a matching HLA type.

The study, taken as a whole, reports: HLA-C-restricted, CMV-specific TCR beta clonotypes were dominant ex vivo.

Each CDR3 protein gets one entry after TCRdb re-called the reads with MiXCR. Of roughly 250,000 distinct CDR3 sequences listed, approximately 24% are singletons. The sample was CD8+ T cells from PBMCs. This clonotype was sampled from a human donor in good health (CMV status not recorded). Some clones in this sample may be carry-over from other donors' samples.

Here the CDR3 DNA reads TGTGCCAGCAGCTTAGTGGGCAGGGGGTCTCAAGAGACCCAGTACTTC. Its protein product is CASSLVGRGSQETQYF. The chain joins TRBV7-9 to TRBJ2-5, with TRBD1 identical over 7 bases. This CDR3 is 16 amino acids long. The V gene end was trimmed by 1 base and the J gene end by 2 bases; junction bases not matched to a gene: 7. Germline V CDR1 and CDR2: SEHNR, FQNEAQ (reference sequence).